The text below deals with one T cell receptor (beta chain). What it binds is unknown. This record belongs to a study of CD4 T cells in relation to SARS-CoV-2 and coronaviruses. Points from the study as a whole: Crossreactive clones expanded significantly less to SARS-CoV-2 than monoreactive clones. Approximately 65% of donors had memory CD4+ clonotypes crossrecognizing SARS-CoV-2 and common cold coronavirus spike.

This CDR3 region has 16 residues. CDR1 and CDR2 from the germline V gene are LNHDA and SQIVND (reference sequence). Trimming removed 3 bases at V and 5 bases at J, with 19 bases between. The table came from immunoSEQ multiplex PCR; TCRdb's copy has only in-frame clones and leaves some out. The profile shows around 37,000 clones, approximately 85% of them singletons. The genes are TRBV19 and TRBJ2-5; a weak D match, TRBD1 (5 bases). The sequenced material came from memory CD4+ T cells from PBMCs. The clonotype was recovered from an adult with COVID-19. CDR3 sequence reads: CASSIPLPWGDETQYF. Here the CDR3 DNA reads TGTGCCAGTAGTATCCCCCTGCCGTGGGGCGACGAGACCCAGTACTTC. The whole variable domain, filled in from reference TRBV19 and TRBJ2-5, reads DGGITQSPKYLFRKEGQNVTLSCEQNLNHDAMYWYRQDPGQGLRLIYYSQIVNDFQKGDIAEGYSVSREKKESFPLTVTSAQKNPTAFYLCASSIPLPWGDETQYFGPGTRLLVL.